Below, one T cell receptor (beta chain) is given with its context. Its antigen is as yet unknown. The sample contains more than one DNA sequence encoding this CDR3. The table came from immunoSEQ multiplex PCR; TCRdb's copy has only in-frame clones and leaves some out. The profile covers 640,000 or so clones, with 60% to 80% appearing a single time and approximately 1.8% taken by the ten largest. V was clipped by 3 bases and J by 1 base; unmatched bases: 1. The CDR3 consists of 13 residues. Germline V gives CDR1 GTSNPN, CDR2 SVGIG (reference sequence). These data are taken from a study of shared clonotypes between healthy human individuals. Findings of the study overall: Naive subsets typically showed greater estimated richness than memory subsets.

The chain combines TRBV30 with TRBJ1-1; 8 bases match TRBD1. The sequenced sample consisted of memory CD4+ T cells sorted from blood. Subset here: CD45RA-negative fraction. The origin of this receptor is a woman aged 25-40 years in good health. The CDR3 nucleotides are TGTGCCTGGAGCGGACAGGGGAACACTGAAGCTTTCTTT. Protein product: CAWSGQGNTEAFF.